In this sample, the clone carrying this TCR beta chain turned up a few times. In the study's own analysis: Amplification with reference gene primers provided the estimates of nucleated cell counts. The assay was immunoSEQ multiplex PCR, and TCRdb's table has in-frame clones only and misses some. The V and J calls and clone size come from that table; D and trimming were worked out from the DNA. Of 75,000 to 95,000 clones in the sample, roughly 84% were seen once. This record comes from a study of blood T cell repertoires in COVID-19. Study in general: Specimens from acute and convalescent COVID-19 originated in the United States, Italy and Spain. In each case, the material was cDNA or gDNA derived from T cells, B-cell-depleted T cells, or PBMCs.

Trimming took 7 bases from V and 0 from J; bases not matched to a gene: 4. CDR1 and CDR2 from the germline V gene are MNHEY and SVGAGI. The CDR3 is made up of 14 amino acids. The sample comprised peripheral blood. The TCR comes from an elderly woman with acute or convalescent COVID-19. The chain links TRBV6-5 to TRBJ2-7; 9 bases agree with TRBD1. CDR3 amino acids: CASKDRGYSYEQYF. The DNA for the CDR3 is TGTGCCAGCAAAGACAGGGGGTACTCCTACGAGCAGTACTTC.